This TCR beta chain appears in the sequencing data of a study of cytomegalovirus exposure and HLA in healthy donors. Study context: Among the approximately 420 donors who were genotyped, roughly 76% fell in the genetic ancestry cluster that is associated with self-reported Caucasian donors.

It was with 60 Vbeta and 13 Jbeta primers that the PCR ran. Assay used: immunoSEQ multiplex PCR; TCRdb lists only in-frame clones, some missing. The data show around 160,000 clones, around two thirds seen once. Regarding the study as a whole: A link between a missense DCLRE1C variant and TCR beta V- and J-gene trimming emerged from a later analysis.

CDR1 and CDR2 (germline): MNHEY, SMNVEV (reference sequence). V was clipped by 5 bases and J by 9 bases; unmatched bases: 6. The CDR3 has 14 residues. This clone came up a few times. Antigen unknown. V usage is TRBV27 and J usage is TRBJ1-6; 8 nucleotides line up with TRBD1. This TCR was sampled from a young woman in good health and CMV-seronegative. Sequencing was done on a sample of PBMCs. CDR3 coding DNA: TGTGCCAGCAGTCCGACAGGGGACTCTTCACCCCTCCACTTT. It encodes CASSPTGDSSPLHF.